This paragraph covers one TCR beta chain sequence. Its antigen is unidentified. These data are taken from a study of cytomegalovirus exposure and HLA in healthy donors. Study-level findings and limits: In a later analysis, at a false discovery rate of 0.05, fewer than 20,000 TCR beta sequences matched HLA alleles. The authors later linked a missense DCLRE1C variant to TCR beta V- and J-gene trimming. Follow-up analysis seemed to connect common viral pathogens with several of the most significant clusters identified.

V gave up 2 bases and J gave up 0 bases, with 10 bases separating them. CDR3 length: 16 residues. Germline loops: CDR1 MGHRA, CDR2 YSYEKL. The primer mix had 60 Vbeta and 13 Jbeta primers. Assay used: immunoSEQ multiplex PCR; TCRdb lists only in-frame clones, some missing. The sample lists some 150,000 clones; 70% to 75% were seen once. This sequence was found in a young woman in good health and CMV-seronegative. This chain uses TRBV4-1 with TRBJ1-4, with D possibly TRBD1 on 5 matching bases. Material: PBMCs. CDR3 region: CASSQPDRATNEKLFF. The CDR3 nucleotides are TGCGCCAGCAGCCAACCCGACAGAGCAACTAATGAAAAACTGTTTTTT.